The 19 T cell receptor beta chains in this list originate from one sample, sequenced in a study of T cell responses to AZD1222 COVID-19 vaccine (dated by TCRdb to the early 2020s). This specimen's time point label, interpreted: baseline before first vaccination. The library was produced with the immunoSEQ multiplex PCR assay. TCRdb stores this immuneACCESS table with in-frame sequences only. Part of the clones is absent; in the studies checked, under half of the shortfall reflects unresolved V genes, and no reason is known for the rest. The sample table shows approximately 100,000 clones, and 75% to 90% are seen once. Clones ranked in the top ten supply approximately 5.2% of the sample. This sample comprised peripheral blood, obtained on day 0 of AZD1222 vaccination. These receptors were collected from an adult in good health.

The genes are TRBV7-2 and TRBJ2-3; 16 nucleotides line up with TRBD2. The CDR3 covers 18 residues. The V segment lost 3 bases and the J segment 0 bases; nucleotides outside the gene matches: 3. Germline CDR1 is SGHTA and CDR2 is FQGNSA. The DNA of the CDR3 is TGTGCCAGCAGCTTGGGACTAGCGGGGGGGCAAAGCACAGATACGCAGTATTTT. Protein: CASSLGLAGGQSTDTQYF.

V is TRBV2 and J is TRBJ1-2; 7 bases agree with TRBD1. Per germline, CDR1 SNHLY and CDR2 FYNNEI. Trimming took 8 bases from V and 7 from J; bases not matched to a gene: 10. CDR3 length equals 13 residues. The CDR3 loop reads CASPGQRNTGYTF. The DNA of the CDR3 is TGTGCCAGCCCGGGACAGAGAAATACTGGCTACACCTTC.

This clone was seen only a few times. The chain employs TRBV6-2 or TRBV6-3 and TRBJ2-3; 9 bases agree with TRBD2. V lost 4 bases and J lost 4; bases outside the gene matches: 6. The CDR3 runs to 15 residues. Germline V gene data show CDR1 as MNHEY and CDR2 as SVGEGT. CDR3 nucleotides: TGTGCCAGCAGTTTAGGCGGGGGGGCCCCAGATACGCAGTATTTT. It specifies CASSLGGGAPDTQYF.

This chain uses TRBV5-8 with TRBJ2-5; the D gene is possibly TRBD1 (5 bases). The CDR3 is 15 amino acids. Germline V gene lookup returns CDR1 SGHTS and CDR2 YDEGEE. The V end was cut by 4 bases, the J end by 5 bases, with 18 bases between. CDR3 in DNA: TGTGCCAGCAGCCCCGCGATGGCGGCAGGGGAGACCCAGTACTTC. It translates to CASSPAMAAGETQYF.

The chain combines TRBV5-5 with TRBJ2-5, with 10 bases aligning to TRBD1. The CDR3 loop spans 16 amino acids. After removal of 2 bases from V and 1 base from J, the junction contained 5 bases not matched to a gene. Germline CDR1 SGHKS, CDR2 YYEKEE (reference sequence). The CDR3 region has the DNA TGTGCCAGCAGCTTAGGGGACAGGGGAGGCCAAGAGACCCAGTACTTC. This translates into CASSLGDRGGQETQYF.

The J gene is TRBJ2-5, the V gene TRBV20-1; 12 nucleotides match TRBD2. The CDR3 is 15 amino acids. The V gene's germline CDR1 is DFQATT and CDR2 SNEGSKA (reference sequence). After removal of 3 bases from V and 5 bases from J, the junction contained 7 bases not matched to a gene. In DNA form, the CDR3 reads TGCAGTGCTAGTGCTAGCGGGGGGGCTCGGGAGACCCAGTACTTC. This gives the protein CSASASGGARETQYF.

The V gene is TRBV7-8, the J gene TRBJ2-1; the D call may be TRBD1 or TRBD2 (5 bases each). Trimming shortened V by 1 base and J by 1 base, and 5 bases separated the two germline ends. Germline values: CDR1 SGHVS, CDR2 FQNEAQ. The CDR3 runs to 14 residues. CDR3 in amino acids: CASSLGGSYNEQFF. Written as DNA, the CDR3 is TGTGCCAGCAGCTTAGGGGGGTCCTACAATGAGCAGTTCTTC. Variable domain in full (rest from reference TRBV7-8 and TRBJ2-1): GAGVSQSPRYKVAKRGQDVALRCDPISGHVSLFWYQQALGQGPEFLTYFQNEAQLDKSGLPSDRFFAERPEGSVSTLKIQRTQQEDSAVYLCASSLGGSYNEQFFGPGTRLTVL.

CDR3 residues: CASSFNERGTKREIQYF. CDR3 DNA sequence: TGCGCCAGCAGCTTTAACGAGAGGGGTACGAAACGGGAAATTCAGTACTTC. This rearrangement joins TRBV5-1 to TRBJ2-4; perhaps D is TRBD1 or TRBD2 (5 bases each). Between the trimmed V and J ends, which lost 2 bases and 10 bases, there was a span of 25 bases. The CDR3 extends over 17 amino acids. Germline CDR1 is SGHRS and CDR2 is YFSETQ.

The chain couples TRBV18 to TRBJ1-5; D is unclear. CDR1 is KGHSH and CDR2 is LQKENI in the germline V gene. The CDR3 spans 14 residues. V gave up 6 bases and J gave up 0 bases, with 9 bases separating them. For the CDR3, the DNA is TGTGCCAGCTCTCGAGAACATAGCAATCAGCCCCAGCATTTT. Its protein is CASSREHSNQPQHF. Filled out from reference TRBV18 and TRBJ1-5, the complete variable domain reads NAGVMQNPRHLVRRRGQEARLRCSPMKGHSHVYWYRQLPEEGLKFMVYLQKENIIDESGMPKERFSAEFPKEGPSILRIQQVVRGDSAAYFCASSREHSNQPQHFGDGTRLSIL.

The rearrangement joins TRBV27 to TRBJ1-1; 8 nucleotides align to TRBD1. With V trimmed by 7 bases and J by 1 base, 5 bases remained unmatched. CDR1 is MNHEY and CDR2 is SMNVEV in the germline V gene (reference sequence). The length of the CDR3 is 14 residues. The CDR3 sequence is CASKTGTGNTEAFF. DNA for the CDR3: TGTGCCAGCAAGACCGGGACAGGGAACACTGAAGCTTTCTTT.

DNA for the CDR3: TGTGCCAGCAGCTTGGTTAGCCTAGCGCGTTACAATGAGCAGTTCTTC. It encodes CASSLVSLARYNEQFF. The chain has TRBV5-4 and TRBJ2-1, with TRBD2 as a possible D gene (6 bases). V was cut by 0 bases and J by 4 bases, with 14 bases left in between. Germline CDR1 is SGHNT and CDR2 is YYREEE (reference sequence). The CDR3 covers 16 residues.

The V call is TRBV7-9, the J call TRBJ2-2; D not certain. Between the trimmed V and J ends, which lost 3 bases and 0 bases, there was a span of 11 bases. CDR3 length: 16 amino acids. Germline CDR1 is SEHNR and CDR2 is FQNEAQ (reference sequence). CDR3 region: CASSFPWQANTGELFF. The CDR3 bases are TGTGCCAGCAGCTTTCCCTGGCAAGCGAACACCGGGGAGCTGTTTTTT.

The chain recombines TRBV5-1 with TRBJ1-1, with D unclear. Trimming stripped 3 bases from V and 1 base from J, with 13 bases between. Germline V gene data show CDR1 as SGHRS and CDR2 as YFSETQ. The CDR3 extends over 15 amino acids. The CDR3 sequence: CASSSGWAGNTEAFF. CDR3 coding DNA: TGCGCCAGCAGCTCTGGATGGGCCGGGAACACTGAAGCTTTCTTT.

The genes are TRBV6-5 and TRBJ2-7, with D possibly being TRBD1 or TRBD2 (6 bases each). The CDR3 is made up of 14 amino acids. V lost 7 bases to trimming and J lost 3 bases, with 16 bases between them. Germline loops: CDR1 MNHEY, CDR2 SVGAGI. This CDR3 is CASKRQEGGYEQYF. The CDR3 bases are TGTGCCAGCAAACGACAGGAGGGCGGCTACGAGCAGTACTTC.

This chain joins TRBV5-1 and TRBJ2-1; D unclear. The V end lost 4 bases, the J end lost 4 bases, and 15 bases lay between the germline ends. The CDR3 has 15 amino acids. In germline, CDR1 is SGHRS, CDR2 YFSETQ. The CDR3 here is CASSPLGPPYNEQFF. CDR3 coding DNA: TGCGCCAGCAGCCCTCTTGGGCCCCCTTACAATGAGCAGTTCTTC.

This clone was recorded once. This chain connects TRBV19 to TRBJ2-2, with 9 bases identical to TRBD2. This CDR3 contains 17 residues. Losses at the gene ends were 7 bases for V and 2 bases for J; bases not matched to a gene: 11. In germline, CDR1 is LNHDA, CDR2 SQIVND (reference sequence). For the CDR3, the DNA is TGTGCCAGTACCACCCCGGGACTAGCATCCAACACCGGGGAGCTGTTTTTT. Its protein product is CASTTPGLASNTGELFF.

The chain recombines TRBV5-1 with TRBJ2-5, with D possibly being TRBD2 (6 bases). V shed 4 bases and J shed 0 bases, with 10 bases lying between them. This CDR3 is 14 amino acids long. Germline CDR1 is SGHRS and CDR2 is YFSETQ. CDR3 amino acids: CASSTRDYQETQYF. DNA of the CDR3: TGCGCCAGCAGCACCCGGGACTACCAAGAGACCCAGTACTTC.

The gene calls are TRBV5-1 and TRBJ2-3; D is perhaps TRBD1 (6 bases). The CDR3 loop spans 15 amino acids. V shed 3 bases and J shed 2 bases, with 13 bases lying between them. Germline values: CDR1 SGHRS, CDR2 YFSETQ. The CDR3 DNA reads as TGCGCCAGCAGCTGGGGACATTATAACACAGATACGCAGTATTTT. Protein: CASSWGHYNTDTQYF.

This chain links TRBV5-1 with TRBJ2-2, with a weak D call TRBD2 (6 bases). The CDR3 is 16 residues long. Germline CDR1 and CDR2: SGHRS and YFSETQ. Deletions cut 1 base from V and 5 bases from J, with 15 bases between. CDR3 in amino acids: CASSLSVAGSTGELFF. CDR3 bases: TGCGCCAGCAGCTTGTCCGTTGCGGGATCGACCGGGGAGCTGTTTTTT.